Following are 25 T cell receptor beta chains from one sample sequenced in a study of T cells in Graves' hyperthyroidism and ophthalmopathy. RNA transcripts gave rise to amplified TCR beta CDR3 regions. When the TCR CDR3 underwent first-round RT-PCR, the HTBI primer set was used. MiXCR was run by TCRdb on the multiplex PCR reads, yielding one entry per CDR3 protein. The table includes around 600,000 distinct CDR3 sequences, approximately 15% detected once. Sequencing input: blood. The receptors derive from a woman under 30 with Graves' ophthalmopathy.

This rearrangement joins TRBV6-5 to TRBJ2-7; D is undetermined. The CDR3 consists of 16 residues. V dropped 0 bases and J dropped 0 bases, with 12 bases sitting between them. Germline V gene sequence: CDR1 MNHEY, CDR2 SVGAGI. The CDR3 loop reads CASSYSRGTDSYEQYF. DNA for the CDR3: TGTGCCAGCAGTTACTCGCGAGGTACTGACTCCTACGAGCAGTACTTC.

This clonotype has a count of ten or more. The chain combines TRBV18 with TRBJ2-7; D could derive from TRBD1 or TRBD2 (6 bases each). The CDR3 contains 16 residues. V was pared by 2 bases and J by 3 bases, with 17 bases between. Looked up from germline, CDR1 is KGHSH and CDR2 is LQKENI. Written as DNA, the CDR3 is TGTGCCAGCTCACCATCTGTCCGGGGGCCGATCTACGAGCAGTACTTC. Translation: CASSPSVRGPIYEQYF. Looking up the rest from reference TRBV18 and TRBJ2-7 gives the full variable domain: NAGVMQNPRHLVRRRGQEARLRCSPMKGHSHVYWYRQLPEEGLKFMVYLQKENIIDESGMPKERFSAEFPKEGPSILRIQQVVRGDSAAYFCASSPSVRGPIYEQYFGPGTRLTVT.

In its sample, this clonotype was seen a few times. The genes are TRBV5-1 and TRBJ1-4, with D uncertain. CDR1 and CDR2 (germline): SGHRS, YFSETQ. Between the trimmed V and J ends, which lost 4 bases and 8 bases, there was a span of 18 bases. The CDR3 totals 15 residues. This chain's CDR3 is CASSPFMRPGEKLFF. CDR3 coding DNA: TGCGCCAGCAGCCCTTTTATGAGGCCCGGGGAAAAACTGTTTTTT.

Ten or more counts support this clonotype. The chain employs TRBV12-3 or TRBV12-4 and TRBJ2-3; D uncertain. V was trimmed by 0 bases and J by 5 bases, leaving 3 bases between them. CDR3 length: 12 residues. This CDR3 reads CASSLAIDTQYF. The CDR3 nucleotides are TGTGCCAGCAGTTTAGCGATAGATACGCAGTATTTT.

In this sample, this clonotype turned up many times. The CDR3 nucleotides read TGTGCCAGCTCACTAGGACAGGGGGATGAAAAACTGTTTTTT. Protein sequence: CASSLGQGDEKLFF. V is TRBV18 and J is TRBJ1-4; 10 nucleotides line up with TRBD1. The CDR3 loop spans 14 amino acids. CDR1 is KGHSH and CDR2 is LQKENI in the germline V gene. V shed 4 bases and J 6 bases; nucleotides not matched to a gene: 2.

The chain combines TRBV5-1 with TRBJ1-5; D unclear. Germline V CDR1 and CDR2: SGHRS, YFSETQ. The CDR3 has 14 residues. The V gene lost 0 bases and the J gene lost 9 bases, with 13 bases spanning the gap. CDR3 bases: TGCGCCAGCAGCTTGGCGGCAGCCGAGGGGCCCCAGCATTTT. It codes for CASSLAAAEGPQHF.

This clonotype was seen repeatedly, ten times or more. DNA of the CDR3: TGCAGCGTTGGGGGGGTCCCCAATCAGCCCCAGCATTTT. Its protein product is CSVGGVPNQPQHF. The gene calls are TRBV29-1 and TRBJ1-5, with a tentative D call TRBD1 (5 bases). Germline-derived CDR1 and CDR2 are SQVTM and ANQGSEA. The CDR3 contains 13 residues. The V end was cut by 4 bases, the J end by 3 bases, with 10 bases between.

The chain combines TRBV18 with TRBJ1-5, with TRBD1 as a possible D gene (6 bases). The CDR3 consists of 15 residues. CDR1 and CDR2 (germline): KGHSH, LQKENI. The V end lost 5 bases, the J end lost 4 bases, and 15 bases lay between the germline ends. In DNA, the CDR3 is TGTGCCAGCTCATCAGGAAGACAGGCGAATCAGCCCCAGCATTTT. It yields the protein CASSSGRQANQPQHF. The full variable domain, completed using reference TRBV18 and TRBJ1-5, is NAGVMQNPRHLVRRRGQEARLRCSPMKGHSHVYWYRQLPEEGLKFMVYLQKENIIDESGMPKERFSAEFPKEGPSILRIQQVVRGDSAAYFCASSSGRQANQPQHFGDGTRLSIL.

A few counts support this clonotype. This chain links TRBV19 with TRBJ2-3; D may be TRBD1 (6 bases). The CDR3 totals 15 residues. Trimming pared 2 bases from V and 4 bases from J, leaving 13 bases between. Per germline, CDR1 LNHDA and CDR2 SQIVND (reference sequence). The CDR3 here is CASSISTGTADTQYF. CDR3 in DNA: TGTGCCAGTAGTATAAGTACAGGGACGGCAGATACGCAGTATTTT.

This clonotype has a handful of counts. The chain carries TRBV6-5 and TRBJ1-6; weak D call: TRBD1 (5 bases). V dropped 2 bases and J dropped 13 bases, with 15 bases sitting between them. Germline lookup yields CDR1 MNHEY and CDR2 SVGAGI. The CDR3 runs 14 residues. This chain's CDR3 is CASSYGTGDLPLHF. The CDR3, as DNA: TGTGCCAGCAGTTACGGGACGGGAGATTTGCCCCTCCACTTT.

This clonotype has ten or more counts. V gene TRBV11-3 combines with J gene TRBJ2-1; a weak D match, TRBD1 (5 bases). Trimming took off 1 base at V and 9 bases at J, with 7 bases between the two ends. This CDR3 is 12 amino acids long. Germline CDR1 reads SGHNT; CDR2 reads YENEEA. This chain's CDR3 is CASSLAQVEQFF. The DNA for the CDR3 is TGTGCCAGCAGCTTAGCACAGGTTGAGCAGTTCTTC. The full variable domain, its missing parts supplied by reference TRBV11-3 and TRBJ2-1, is EAGVVQSPRYKIIEKKQPVAFWCNPISGHNTLYWYLQNLGQGPELLIRYENEEAVDDSQLPKDRFSAERLKGVDSTLKIQPAELGDSAVYLCASSLAQVEQFFGPGTRLTVL.

The chain combines TRBV5-4 with TRBJ2-1; D might be TRBD1 (6 bases). Germline loops: CDR1 SGHNT, CDR2 YYREEE (reference sequence). V was clipped by 0 bases and J by 5 bases, with 12 bases between them. The CDR3 loop spans 15 amino acids. The CDR3 nucleotides read TGTGCCAGCAGCTTGGGCCTGGGGGCCCACAATGAGCAGTTCTTC. Translating gives CASSLGLGAHNEQFF.

This clonotype was seen ten or more times. V usage is TRBV18 and J usage is TRBJ2-5, with TRBD1 matching 7 bases. The germline V gene encodes CDR1 KGHSH and CDR2 LQKENI. The V gene end was trimmed by 3 bases and the J gene end by 0 bases; junction bases not matched to a gene: 4. The CDR3 has 15 residues. DNA of the CDR3: TGTGCCAGCTCACCGAAGGGGGCGTACCAAGAGACCCAGTACTTC. Its translation is CASSPKGAYQETQYF.

This clonotype was detected ten times or more. The chain combines TRBV3-1 with TRBJ2-7; TRBD2 agrees at 9 bases. With 1 base clipped from V and 7 bases from J, the junction kept 11 bases outside the gene matches. CDR3 length: 16 amino acids. The V gene's germline CDR1 is LGHDT and CDR2 YNNKEL (reference sequence). The CDR3 here is CASSQVSGSKGGEQYF. Here the CDR3 DNA reads TGTGCCAGCAGCCAAGTTAGCGGGAGTAAGGGAGGGGAGCAGTACTTC.

This clonotype came up a few times. The chain uses TRBV6-6 and TRBJ1-6, with 9 bases identical to TRBD1. Germline CDR1 is MNHNY and CDR2 is SVGAGI (reference sequence). The length of the CDR3 is 19 residues. The V segment lost 0 bases and the J segment 0 bases; nucleotides outside the gene matches: 6. The CDR3 region is CASSYSRTGEGSYNSPLHF. The CDR3 DNA follows: TGTGCCAGCAGTTACTCGAGGACAGGGGAGGGCTCCTATAATTCACCCCTCCACTTT.

This clonotype was counted many times. The chain combines TRBV12-3 or TRBV12-4 with TRBJ1-1, with 7 bases fitting TRBD1. J gave up 3 bases and V 5 bases, and 6 bases lay outside the gene matches. The CDR3 extends over 14 amino acids. The CDR3 spells CASSPRGGDTEAFF. In DNA form, the CDR3 reads TGTGCCAGCAGTCCCAGGGGGGGAGACACTGAAGCTTTCTTT.

This clonotype showed up many times. The CDR3 region is CASSLWGSGRSSYNEQFF. Written as DNA, the CDR3 is TGTGCCAGCAGTTTATGGGGTAGCGGGAGGAGCTCCTACAATGAGCAGTTCTTC. The chain links TRBV28 to TRBJ2-1; 10 bases are shared with TRBD2. After removal of 0 bases from V and 0 bases from J, the junction contained 5 bases not matched to a gene. Germline V gene lookup returns CDR1 MDHEN and CDR2 SYDVKM. This CDR3 has 18 residues.

The chain recombines TRBV6-1 with TRBJ2-1, with a tentative D call TRBD2 (6 bases). The CDR3 sequence is 14 residues long. CDR1 and CDR2 (germline): MNHNS, SASEGT. With 5 bases removed from V and 0 bases from J, the gap between germline ends came to 8 bases. The CDR3 bases are TGTGCCAGCAGTATGGAGGGCTCCTACAATGAGCAGTTCTTC. The encoded protein is CASSMEGSYNEQFF.

This chain links TRBV5-5 with TRBJ2-3, with D maybe TRBD2 (5 bases). The germline V and J ends were trimmed by 4 bases and 7 bases, with 16 bases remaining between them. The CDR3 covers 14 residues. CDR1 is SGHKS and CDR2 is YYEKEE in the germline V gene (reference sequence). CDR3 sequence reads: CASSGGITGNTQYF. In DNA form, the CDR3 reads TGTGCCAGCAGCGGAGGAATAACGGGCAATACGCAGTATTTT. The full variable domain, rest sourced from reference TRBV5-5 and TRBJ2-3, is DAGVTQSPTHLIKTRGQQVTLRCSPISGHKSVSWYQQVLGQGPQFIFQYYEKEERGRGNFPDRFSARQFPNYSSELNVNALLLGDSALYLCASSGGITGNTQYFGPGTRLTVL.

This clonotype was detected only a few times. Germline is not matched at one junction end, which may reflect a read error. The V call is TRBV7-2, the J call TRBJ2-1; D might be TRBD2 (5 bases). CDR3 length equals 16 residues. Germline V gene sequence: CDR1 SGHTA, CDR2 FQGNSA. The CDR3: CASSQASGVSTNEQFF. The CDR3 DNA follows: TGCGCCAGCAGCCAGGCCTCCGGGGTGTCCACCAATGAGCAGTTCTTC.

This clonotype showed up many times. The V call is TRBV27, the J call TRBJ2-7, with 9 bases that match TRBD2. CDR1 and CDR2 from the germline V gene are MNHEY and SMNVEV (reference sequence). J gave up 4 bases and V 1 base, and 17 bases lay outside the gene matches. This CDR3 contains 19 residues. Here the CDR3 reads CASSLLASGMGLFGYEQYF. CDR3 DNA: TGTGCCAGCAGTTTATTGGCTAGCGGGATGGGGTTGTTTGGGTACGAGCAGTACTTC.

The sample holds many counts of this clonotype. The genes are TRBV5-1 and TRBJ2-5; 10 nucleotides agree with TRBD1. The V and J ends lost 0 bases and 4 bases, in that order; junction bases with no gene match: 6. The V gene's germline CDR1 is SGHRS and CDR2 YFSETQ. This CDR3 has 16 residues. DNA for the CDR3: TGCGCCAGCAGCTTGGCCGAGACAGGGGGCAGAGAGACCCAGTACTTC. Translation gives CASSLAETGGRETQYF.

This clonotype was seen many times. The J gene is TRBJ2-3, the V gene TRBV6-6; the D gene is possibly TRBD2 (6 bases). Germline CDR1 is MNHNY and CDR2 is SVGAGI (reference sequence). The CDR3 spans 15 residues. V lost 0 bases and J lost 0, with 7 bases in between. In nucleotides, the CDR3 is TGTGCCAGCAGTTACTCAGGGACTAGCACAGATACGCAGTATTTT. It translates to CASSYSGTSTDTQYF.

This clonotype was recorded many times. The genes are TRBV7-3 and TRBJ2-1; maybe TRBD1 (6 bases). The CDR3 contains 16 residues. V lost 3 bases to trimming and J lost 4 bases, with 16 bases between them. In germline, CDR1 is SGHTA, CDR2 FQGTGA. CDR3 sequence: CASSFFGRGHYNEQFF. DNA for the CDR3: TGTGCCAGCAGCTTTTTCGGCAGGGGCCATTACAATGAGCAGTTCTTC.

This sequence joins TRBV11-2 and TRBJ1-5; 10 positions match TRBD1. The germline CDR1 and CDR2 sequences are SGHAT and FQNNGV. The CDR3 has 17 amino acids. Germline trimming cut 3 bases from V and 4 bases from J; bases unmatched to any gene: 9. For the CDR3, the DNA is TGTGCCAGCAGCTTGGGGACAGGGGTCCAAGTTAATCAGCCCCAGCATTTT. This gives the protein CASSLGTGVQVNQPQHF.